These 21 T cell receptor beta chains originate from one sample sequenced in a study of beta chain features in type 1 diabetes. Isolated RNA was reverse transcribed in full, so expressed TCRB transcripts were sequenced. Clones were sequenced by immunoSEQ multiplex PCR, and TCRdb holds only the in-frame ones, with some missing. The data show 350,000 to 450,000 clones, 11% to 15% seen once. The sequencing input was naive CD4+ T cells from blood. These TCRs come from a man under 40 in good health.

The chain joins TRBV15 to TRBJ1-2, with TRBD1 identical over 9 bases. The CDR3 consists of 17 residues. Germline CDR1 reads LNHNV; CDR2 reads YYDKDF (reference sequence). V lost 3 bases and J lost 3; bases outside the gene matches: 11. The CDR3: CATSRHPGQGFDYGYTF. The DNA of the CDR3 is TGTGCCACCAGCAGGCACCCGGGACAGGGTTTTGACTATGGCTACACCTTC.

This clone was counted a few times. V gene TRBV6-5 combines with J gene TRBJ1-2; D not certain. The CDR3 contains 15 residues. Germline V gene lookup returns CDR1 MNHEY and CDR2 SVGAGI. The ends were cut back, 5 bases at V and 13 bases at J, with 26 bases in the middle. As DNA, the CDR3 is TGTGCCAGCAGTCGATCACTCTCATTACGTTTCTTGGGCACCTTC. Encoded protein: CASSRSLSLRFLGTF.

This clone was observed a handful of times. V gene TRBV14 combines with J gene TRBJ2-3; perhaps TRBD1 as D (7 bases). Germline CDR1 reads SGHDN; CDR2 reads FVKESK. The CDR3 totals 15 residues. V lost 5 bases and J lost 3, with 15 bases in between. This chain's CDR3 is CASSSQQGRTDTQYF. In DNA form, the CDR3 reads TGTGCCAGCAGCTCGCAACAGGGGAGGACAGATACGCAGTATTTT.

The rearrangement uses TRBV6-5 and TRBJ1-6; TRBD1 agrees at 10 bases. After removal of 0 bases from V and 9 bases from J, the junction contained 5 bases not matched to a gene. This CDR3 has 16 residues. In germline, CDR1 is MNHEY, CDR2 SVGAGI. In DNA, the CDR3 is TGTGCCAGCAGTTACTCGAAGGACAGGGGGGCTTCACCCCTCCACTTT. It specifies CASSYSKDRGASPLHF.

V usage is TRBV30 and J usage is TRBJ2-5; 7 positions agree with TRBD2. Germline values: CDR1 GTSNPN, CDR2 SVGIG (reference sequence). This CDR3 comprises 14 residues. V dropped 2 bases and J dropped 5; count of bases not matched to a gene: 8. The CDR3 DNA sequence: TGTGCCTGGAGTTCTAGCGGAGGCACGGAGACCCAGTACTTC. This sequence encodes CAWSSSGGTETQYF.

This clone showed up just a few times. The rearrangement joins TRBV5-4 to TRBJ2-1; unclear D gene. Germline loops: CDR1 SGHNT, CDR2 YYREEE (reference sequence). The V end lost 1 base, the J end lost 10 bases, and 15 bases lay between the germline ends. CDR3 length: 14 amino acids. Written as DNA, the CDR3 is TGTGCCAGCAGCTTGAATAACGACCTTATGGAGCAGTTCTTC. This sequence encodes CASSLNNDLMEQFF.

The gene calls are TRBV2 and TRBJ1-1; 7 bases agree with TRBD1. V was pared by 6 bases and J by 0 bases, with 10 bases of the junction left unmatched. This CDR3 is built from 16 residues. Germline lookup yields CDR1 SNHLY and CDR2 FYNNEI. This CDR3 reads CASRPGTARMNTEAFF. In DNA form, the CDR3 reads TGTGCCAGCAGACCCGGGACAGCGAGAATGAACACTGAAGCTTTCTTT.

This chain joins TRBV15 and TRBJ1-1; D remains unclear. V was trimmed by 7 bases and J by 9 bases, leaving 18 bases between them. There are 13 residues in the CDR3. Per germline, CDR1 LNHNV and CDR2 YYDKDF (reference sequence). The CDR3 loop reads CATTTGGGAKAFF. The CDR3 region has the DNA TGTGCCACCACCACCGGTGGTGGAGCCAAAGCTTTCTTT.

V is TRBV18 and J is TRBJ2-1; 15 bases fit TRBD2. V dropped 3 bases and J dropped 10; count of bases not matched to a gene: 7. CDR1 is KGHSH and CDR2 is LQKENI in the germline V gene. This CDR3 is built from 16 residues. The CDR3 DNA sequence: TGTGCCAGCTCACCCCCCGGACTAGCGGGGGGGCAGGAGCAGTTCTTC. This encodes CASSPPGLAGGQEQFF. The variable domain in full, with the rest retrieved from reference TRBV18 and TRBJ2-1, is NAGVMQNPRHLVRRRGQEARLRCSPMKGHSHVYWYRQLPEEGLKFMVYLQKENIIDESGMPKERFSAEFPKEGPSILRIQQVVRGDSAAYFCASSPPGLAGGQEQFFGPGTRLTVL.

This clone was detected only a few times. This sequence joins TRBV18 and TRBJ2-1, with D unresolved. Trimming took 1 base from V and 5 from J, leaving 12 bases between them. Germline values: CDR1 KGHSH, CDR2 LQKENI. CDR3 length: 15 amino acids. DNA for the CDR3: TGTGCCAGCTCACCACTAGTTTTGCCTCACAATGAGCAGTTCTTC. It encodes CASSPLVLPHNEQFF.

The chain combines TRBV28 with TRBJ2-5; D possibly corresponds to TRBD2 (5 bases). V was pared by 6 bases and J by 5 bases, with 13 bases between. Per the germline V gene, CDR1 is MDHEN and CDR2 is SYDVKM. There are 13 residues in the CDR3. The CDR3 sequence is CASRDYGIETQYF. DNA for the CDR3: TGTGCCAGCAGAGACTACGGAATCGAGACCCAGTACTTC.

The chain has TRBV4-3 and TRBJ2-2; D remains ambiguous. The CDR3 is 14 amino acids. Germline V gene sequence: CDR1 LGHNA, CDR2 YSLEER. V lost 0 bases and J lost 6, with 8 bases in between. The CDR3 is CASSQDRFAGELFF. The CDR3 region has the DNA TGCGCCAGCAGCCAAGATCGCTTCGCCGGGGAGCTGTTTTTT.

This clone was seen a handful of times. The V call is TRBV6-4, the J call TRBJ2-1; D uncertain. V was shortened by 4 bases and J by 6 bases, with 4 bases between the two germline ends. Germline V gene sequence: CDR1 MRHNA, CDR2 SNTAGT. This CDR3 comprises 11 residues. The CDR3 coding sequence is TGTGCCAGCAGTGCGGCCAATGAGCAGTTCTTC. It codes for CASSAANEQFF.

This chain links TRBV7-2 with TRBJ2-2; unclear D gene. This CDR3 is 12 amino acids long. Germline CDR1 is SGHTA and CDR2 is FQGNSA. V lost 5 bases, J lost 7 bases, and 8 bases lay in between. CDR3 bases: TGTGCCAGCAGCCGCCCGCGCGGGGAGCTGTTTTTT. This translates into CASSRPRGELFF.

This clone appeared a single time. The chain combines TRBV30 with TRBJ1-5, with TRBD1 matching over 7 bases. CDR1 is GTSNPN and CDR2 is SVGIG in the germline V gene (reference sequence). There are 14 residues in the CDR3. The J segment lost 6 bases and the V segment lost 1 base, leaving 6 bases of the junction unmatched. This CDR3 is CAWSAGQVPQPQHF. CDR3 nucleotide sequence: TGTGCCTGGAGTGCCGGACAGGTTCCTCAGCCCCAGCATTTT. Full variable domain (rest looked up from reference TRBV30 and TRBJ1-5): SQTIHQWPATLVQPVGSPLSLECTVEGTSNPNLYWYRQAAGRGLQLLFYSVGIGQISSEVPQNLSASRPQDRQFILSSKKLLLSDSGFYLCAWSAGQVPQPQHFGDGTRLSIL.

The chain joins TRBV6-5 to TRBJ2-1; D not resolved. CDR3 length: 16 amino acids. V was pared by 0 bases and J by 0 bases, with 9 bases between. The germline gives CDR1 MNHEY, CDR2 SVGAGI. CDR3 region: CASSYSVGYSYNEQFF. CDR3 nucleotide sequence: TGTGCCAGCAGTTACTCGGTGGGATACTCCTACAATGAGCAGTTCTTC.

The CDR3: CASSRDAGTDTQYF. CDR3 in DNA: TGTGCCAGCAGCCGGGACGCAGGCACAGATACGCAGTATTTT. V gene TRBV7-3 combines with J gene TRBJ2-3, with D perhaps TRBD1 or TRBD2 (5 bases each). The CDR3 extends over 14 amino acids. The germline CDR1 and CDR2 sequences are SGHTA and FQGTGA. V shed 5 bases and J shed 1 base, with 10 bases lying between them.

The chain couples TRBV28 to TRBJ2-1, with TRBD1 identical over 7 bases. V shed 4 bases and J 4 bases; nucleotides not matched to a gene: 7. Germline V lookup: CDR1 MDHEN, CDR2 SYDVKM. This CDR3 is built from 15 residues. CDR3 region: CASSSGTDLYNEQFF. The CDR3 bases are TGTGCCAGCAGTTCCGGGACAGACCTATACAATGAGCAGTTCTTC.

This clone was detected only a few times. V is TRBV19 and J is TRBJ2-7, with a weak D call TRBD1 (5 bases). Germline CDR1 and CDR2: LNHDA and SQIVND (reference sequence). The CDR3 has 13 amino acids. Trimming pared 4 bases from V and 2 bases from J, leaving 9 bases between. This chain's CDR3 is CASSTQGPYEQYF. The CDR3 bases are TGTGCCAGTAGTACGCAGGGCCCCTACGAGCAGTACTTC.

This clone was detected a few times. J is TRBJ2-5 and V is TRBV10-3; the D call may be TRBD1 or TRBD2 (5 bases each). The CDR3 is 13 amino acids. The germline CDR1 and CDR2 sequences are ENHRY and SYGVKD. V gave up 6 bases and J gave up 5 bases, with 13 bases separating them. The CDR3 protein is CAIRGELGETQYF. The CDR3 nucleotides read TGTGCCATCAGAGGGGAGCTAGGGGAGACCCAGTACTTC.

This clone was seen only a few times. The rearrangement uses TRBV4-3 and TRBJ2-5; 8 positions match TRBD2. The trim removed 4 bases at V and 3 bases at J, leaving 1 base unmatched. The CDR3 consists of 13 residues. Germline CDR1 reads LGHNA; CDR2 reads YSLEER. This CDR3 is CASSRGLEETQYF. In DNA, the CDR3 is TGCGCCAGCAGCCGGGGACTAGAAGAGACCCAGTACTTC.